The 31 T cell receptor beta chains presented below share a single source sample, sequenced in a study of cytomegalovirus exposure and HLA in healthy donors. Primers for the PCR totalled 60 Vbeta and 13 Jbeta. The repertoire was sequenced with immunoSEQ multiplex PCR; TCRdb's copy has only in-frame clones and lacks some. The sample has approximately 130,000 clones; roughly 84% are singletons. Material: PBMCs. All receptors derive from a boy aged 5 to 17 in good health and CMV-seronegative.

V usage is TRBV19 and J usage is TRBJ2-7, with 11 bases aligning to TRBD2. The CDR3 has 15 residues. Trimming removed 7 bases from V and 0 bases from J; junction bases left unmatched: 5. CDR1 and CDR2 (germline): LNHDA, SQIVND (reference sequence). This CDR3 is CASTLTSGSSYEQYF. The CDR3 DNA follows: TGTGCCAGTACTTTAACTAGCGGGAGCTCCTACGAGCAGTACTTC.

The rearrangement links TRBV2 to TRBJ2-1; D might be TRBD1 (6 bases). The CDR3 covers 15 residues. The V gene lost 6 bases and the J gene lost 7 bases, with 19 bases spanning the gap. Germline assignment: CDR1 SNHLY and CDR2 FYNNEI. The CDR3 nucleotides read TGTGCCAGCAGGGCACAGGGCGGAGCCCGTAATGAGCAGTTCTTC. Amino acids: CASRAQGGARNEQFF.

The CDR3 bases are TGTGCCAGCAAGGCTTGGCGGAACAATGAGCAGTTCTTC. Translation: CASKAWRNNEQFF. The V call is TRBV2, the J call TRBJ2-1; D not certain. V was clipped by 7 bases and J by 5 bases, with 12 bases between them. The CDR3 consists of 13 residues. Germline lookup yields CDR1 SNHLY and CDR2 FYNNEI.

CDR3 nucleotides: TGTGCCAGTAGTATCCTGAGTGGTAGCACAGATACGCAGTATTTT. Encoded protein: CASSILSGSTDTQYF. V and J are TRBV19 and TRBJ2-3, with D hard to call. This CDR3 contains 15 residues. V was trimmed by 3 bases and J by 0 bases, leaving 10 bases between them. CDR1 is LNHDA, CDR2 SQIVND, per germline (reference sequence).

The chain combines TRBV7-2 with TRBJ1-5; D is perhaps TRBD1 (5 bases). CDR3 length: 14 amino acids. Germline assignment: CDR1 SGHTA and CDR2 FQGNSA. V lost 1 base to trimming and J lost 2 bases, with 6 bases between them. In DNA, the CDR3 is TGTGCCAGCAGCTTAGAAGGGGGCAATCAGCCCCAGCATTTT. It codes for CASSLEGGNQPQHF.

The chain carries TRBV19 and TRBJ2-1, with D perhaps TRBD1 (5 bases). The CDR3 is 16 residues long. CDR1 is LNHDA and CDR2 is SQIVND in the germline V gene (reference sequence). Between the trimmed V and J ends, which lost 3 bases and 1 base, there was a span of 13 bases. Here the CDR3 DNA reads TGTGCCAGTAGTATTTCGACAGTTTTTTCCTACAATGAGCAGTTCTTC. This encodes CASSISTVFSYNEQFF.

The chain carries TRBV2 and TRBJ1-4; weak D call: TRBD1 (6 bases). The CDR3 is 17 amino acids. CDR1 is SNHLY, CDR2 FYNNEI, per germline. V was shortened by 6 bases and J by 3 bases, with 20 bases between the two germline ends. The CDR3 sequence: CASRPGQSPQANEKLFF. The CDR3 DNA reads as TGTGCCAGCAGACCCGGACAGTCCCCTCAGGCTAATGAAAAACTGTTTTTT.

This clone has just a few counts. This rearrangement joins TRBV6-1 to TRBJ1-1; D gene unclear. The V end lost 1 base, the J end lost 7 bases, and 10 bases lay between the germline ends. This CDR3 contains 13 residues. In germline, CDR1 is MNHNS, CDR2 SASEGT. CDR3 region: CASSEVGRGEAFF. CDR3 in DNA: TGTGCCAGCAGTGAAGTAGGAAGAGGTGAAGCTTTCTTT.

The chain couples TRBV7-3 to TRBJ2-7, with D unclear. The CDR3 is 13 residues long. V lost 4 bases and J lost 6, with 13 bases in between. Germline V gene sequence: CDR1 SGHTA, CDR2 FQGTGA. CDR3 in DNA: TGTGCCAGCAGCTCCCCGGGTAGAACCGAGCAGTACTTC. Encoded protein: CASSSPGRTEQYF.

This clone was seen once. The V and J genes are TRBV27 and TRBJ2-2; 9 nucleotides align to TRBD2. CDR3 length equals 16 residues. The J segment lost 1 base and the V segment lost 5 bases, leaving 5 bases of the junction unmatched. Per the germline V gene, CDR1 is MNHEY and CDR2 is SMNVEV (reference sequence). DNA for the CDR3: TGTGCCAGCAGTCCCCGAGCGGGGGGGAACACCGGGGAGCTGTTTTTT. Protein sequence: CASSPRAGGNTGELFF.

This clone was observed a handful of times. CDR3 DNA sequence: TGTGCCAGTAGTATAGGGTCACAGGGGGTGGCAACTAATGAAAAACTGTTTTTT. Its translation: CASSIGSQGVATNEKLFF. V usage is TRBV19 and J usage is TRBJ1-4, with TRBD1 matching 8 bases. Germline CDR1 is LNHDA and CDR2 is SQIVND (reference sequence). The CDR3 totals 18 residues. J lost 0 bases, V lost 1 base, and 7 bases had no gene match.

This clone was counted a few times. This chain joins TRBV4-1 and TRBJ2-5; 15 nucleotides line up with TRBD2. Trimming cost V 0 bases and J 2 bases; bases outside gene matches: 7. Germline CDR1 is MGHRA and CDR2 is YSYEKL. There are 19 residues in the CDR3. In DNA, the CDR3 is TGCGCCAGCAGCCAAGAGAGGGGACTAGCGGGGGGTCGTCAAGAGACCCAGTACTTC. Translating gives CASSQERGLAGGRQETQYF.

V is TRBV7-2 and J is TRBJ1-1; maybe TRBD1 (5 bases). The CDR3 runs to 14 residues. V shed 7 bases and J shed 4 bases, with 16 bases lying between them. Germline V lookup: CDR1 SGHTA, CDR2 FQGNSA. The CDR3 DNA reads TGTGCCAGCACCGATGTAGGGGCAGGCACTGAAGCTTTCTTT. Translation gives CASTDVGAGTEAFF.

The V and J genes are TRBV4-1 and TRBJ2-5; 13 nucleotides agree with TRBD2. J was trimmed by 5 bases and V by 1 base; bases with no gene match: 4. This CDR3 is 16 amino acids long. Germline V gene sequence: CDR1 MGHRA, CDR2 YSYEKL. The DNA of the CDR3 is TGCGCCAGCAGCCAAGCCCCGACTAGCGGGGGGGAGACCCAGTACTTC. Translating gives CASSQAPTSGGETQYF.

The chain links TRBV6-7 to TRBJ1-1, with D perhaps TRBD1 (6 bases). TRBV6-7 is reported as an ORF; its role is uncertain. V was cut by 4 bases and J by 4 bases, with 13 bases left in between. The CDR3 covers 14 residues. CDR3 nucleotides: TGTGCCAGCAGTTGGGGACAACGGGGCACTGAAGCTTTCTTT. It is translated as CASSWGQRGTEAFF.

This chain connects TRBV4-1 to TRBJ1-2; 9 positions agree with TRBD1. The germline gives CDR1 MGHRA, CDR2 YSYEKL. The CDR3 is 16 amino acids. The V gene end was trimmed by 1 base and the J gene end by 6 bases; junction bases not matched to a gene: 9. The CDR3 sequence is CASSQASGTGNHGYTF. Written as DNA, the CDR3 is TGCGCCAGCAGCCAAGCTTCCGGGACAGGGAACCATGGCTACACCTTC.

V usage is TRBV6-6 and J usage is TRBJ2-1, with 10 bases fitting TRBD2. V shed 6 bases, J shed 6 bases, and the junction held 11 bases outside the gene matches. This CDR3 contains 16 residues. Germline V gene lookup returns CDR1 MNHNY and CDR2 SVGAGI (reference sequence). The DNA for the CDR3 is TGTGCCAGCAGGAGGACCACTAGCGGGGTCAGCAATGAGCAGTTCTTC. The encoded protein is CASRRTTSGVSNEQFF.

The chain joins TRBV13 to TRBJ2-5; 10 positions match TRBD2. Germline V gene lookup returns CDR1 PRHDT and CDR2 FYEKMQ (reference sequence). J lost 5 bases, V lost 2 bases, and 5 bases had no gene match. This CDR3 is built from 15 residues. The CDR3 nucleotides read TGTGCCAGCAGCTTAAAGACTAGCGGGCACGAGACCCAGTACTTC. It translates to CASSLKTSGHETQYF.

The CDR3 DNA is TGCGCCAGCAGCCAAGAGCAGGCTAACTATGGCTACACCTTC. Amino acid sequence: CASSQEQANYGYTF. The V gene is TRBV4-1, the J gene TRBJ1-2; D ambiguous. CDR3 length: 14 amino acids. Germline values: CDR1 MGHRA, CDR2 YSYEKL. The V end was cut by 0 bases, the J end by 0 bases, with 5 bases between.

This sequence joins TRBV7-2 and TRBJ2-7, with TRBD2 identical over 7 bases. CDR1 and CDR2 from the germline V gene are SGHTA and FQGNSA. The V segment lost 4 bases and the J segment 2 bases; nucleotides outside the gene matches: 5. The CDR3 totals 14 residues. CDR3 coding DNA: TGTGCCAGCAGCTCGGTCGGGACTACCTACGAGCAGTACTTC. Its protein is CASSSVGTTYEQYF. Based on the CDR3 plus reference TRBV7-2 and TRBJ2-7, the full variable domain is GAGVSQSPSNKVTEKGKDVELRCDPISGHTALYWYRQSLGQGLEFLIYFQGNSAPDKSGLPSDRFSAERTGGSVSTLTIQRTQQEDSAVYLCASSSVGTTYEQYFGPGTRLTVT.

The chain links TRBV4-1 to TRBJ2-7; D is perhaps TRBD1 (5 bases). The length of the CDR3 is 16 residues. V was shortened by 1 base and J by 0 bases, with 13 bases between the two germline ends. From germline, CDR1 is MGHRA and CDR2 YSYEKL. The CDR3 DNA is TGCGCCAGCAGCCAAGTAACGGCAGGGCTCTCCTACGAGCAGTACTTC. It specifies CASSQVTAGLSYEQYF.

V and J are TRBV29-1 and TRBJ1-4, with a possible D match to TRBD1 (6 bases). Germline CDR1 and CDR2: SQVTM and ANQGSEA. Trimming stripped 6 bases from V and 1 base from J, with 9 bases between. The CDR3 runs to 13 residues. The CDR3 DNA sequence: TGCAGCGTCGCAGGGGAAACTAATGAAAAACTGTTTTTT. It specifies CSVAGETNEKLFF. The variable domain in full, with the rest retrieved from reference TRBV29-1 and TRBJ1-4, is SAVISQKPSRDICQRGTSLTIQCQVDSQVTMMFWYRQQPGQSLTLIATANQGSEATYESGFVIDKFPISRPNLTFSTLTVSNMSPEDSSIYLCSVAGETNEKLFFGSGTQLSVL.

The chain is built from TRBV6-1 and TRBJ2-3; 9 nucleotides line up with TRBD1. J gave up 4 bases and V 7 bases, and 3 bases lay outside the gene matches. The CDR3 is 13 amino acids. Germline assignment: CDR1 MNHNS and CDR2 SASEGT. CDR3 protein: CASKGQGSDTQYF. CDR3 bases: TGTGCCAGCAAGGGACAGGGTTCAGATACGCAGTATTTT.

The chain recombines TRBV7-9 with TRBJ2-5; maybe TRBD2 (5 bases). This CDR3 has 15 residues. Germline V gene data show CDR1 as SEHNR and CDR2 as FQNEAQ (reference sequence). V was trimmed by 3 bases and J by 5 bases, leaving 16 bases between them. This CDR3 reads CASSLGGHGLETQYF. The CDR3 region has the DNA TGTGCCAGCAGCTTGGGCGGCCATGGACTTGAGACCCAGTACTTC.

V and J are TRBV7-9 and TRBJ2-1; 9 bases are shared with TRBD2. The CDR3 runs 17 residues. The V and J ends lost 2 bases and 6 bases, in that order; junction bases with no gene match: 11. CDR1 is SEHNR, CDR2 FQNEAQ, per germline (reference sequence). CDR3 sequence: CASSLTLAGGLFNEQFF. The CDR3 DNA reads TGTGCCAGCAGCTTAACTTTGGCGGGAGGGCTGTTCAATGAGCAGTTCTTC.

J is TRBJ2-1 and V is TRBV7-9, with 9 bases fitting TRBD2. V lost 1 base to trimming and J lost 4 bases; unmatched junction nucleotides: 5. The V gene's germline CDR1 is SEHNR and CDR2 FQNEAQ (reference sequence). This CDR3 is 16 amino acids long. CDR3 in DNA: TGTGCCAGCAGCTTAGAGTCTAGCGGGGCATACAATGAGCAGTTCTTC. Its protein is CASSLESSGAYNEQFF.

The chain joins TRBV7-8 to TRBJ1-1; 7 bases are a match to TRBD1. CDR1 is SGHVS, CDR2 FQNEAQ, per germline. There are 14 residues in the CDR3. With V trimmed by 8 bases and J by 2 bases, 8 bases remained unmatched. The CDR3 bases are TGTGCCAGCTATTTAGGGACAGCTAACACTGAAGCTTTCTTT. Its protein is CASYLGTANTEAFF. The whole variable domain, filled in from reference TRBV7-8 and TRBJ1-1, reads GAGVSQSPRYKVAKRGQDVALRCDPISGHVSLFWYQQALGQGPEFLTYFQNEAQLDKSGLPSDRFFAERPEGSVSTLKIQRTQQEDSAVYLCASYLGTANTEAFFGQGTRLTVV.

This clone has just a few counts. The V and J genes are TRBV19 and TRBJ1-1, with 8 positions matching TRBD1. The germline V gene encodes CDR1 LNHDA and CDR2 SQIVND (reference sequence). The CDR3 loop spans 17 amino acids. The V gene end was trimmed by 6 bases and the J gene end by 6 bases; junction bases not matched to a gene: 18. The CDR3 DNA sequence: TGTGCCAGTAGCTATTGGACAGGGAAATCCCCTCGATCTGAAGCTTTCTTT. This gives the protein CASSYWTGKSPRSEAFF.

V and J are TRBV4-3 and TRBJ2-2; D ambiguous. Deletions cut 1 base from V and 1 base from J, with 10 bases between. The CDR3 has 16 amino acids. Germline V gives CDR1 LGHNA, CDR2 YSLEER. CDR3 amino acids: CASSQGLAENTGELFF. The CDR3 DNA sequence: TGCGCCAGCAGCCAAGGCTTAGCAGAGAACACCGGGGAGCTGTTTTTT.

The chain has TRBV10-3 and TRBJ2-1; 8 bases are shared with TRBD2. Trimming removed 3 bases from V and 3 bases from J; junction bases left unmatched: 4. The CDR3 extends over 15 amino acids. Per germline, CDR1 ENHRY and CDR2 SYGVKD. For the CDR3, the DNA is TGTGCCATCAGTGAAAGAGCGGGGGACTACAATGAGCAGTTCTTC. Its translation: CAISERAGDYNEQFF.

The V call is TRBV9, the J call TRBJ1-5, with a possible D match to TRBD1 (5 bases). This CDR3 is built from 15 residues. Germline-derived CDR1 and CDR2 are SGDLS and YYNGEE. Between the trimmed V and J ends, which lost 1 base and 4 bases, there was a span of 12 bases. The CDR3 DNA reads as TGTGCCAGCAGCGTAAGAGACAGTGCAAATCAGCCCCAGCATTTT. Encoded protein: CASSVRDSANQPQHF.